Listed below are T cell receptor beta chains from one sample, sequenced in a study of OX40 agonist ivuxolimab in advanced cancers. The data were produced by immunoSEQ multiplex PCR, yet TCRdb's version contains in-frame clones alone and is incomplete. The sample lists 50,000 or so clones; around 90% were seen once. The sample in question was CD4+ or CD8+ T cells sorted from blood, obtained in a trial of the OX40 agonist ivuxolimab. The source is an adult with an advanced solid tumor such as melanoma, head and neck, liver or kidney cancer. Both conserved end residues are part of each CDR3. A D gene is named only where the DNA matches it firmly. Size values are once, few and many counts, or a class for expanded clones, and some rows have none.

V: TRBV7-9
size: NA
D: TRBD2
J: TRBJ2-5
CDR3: CASSSPLAGVQETQYF
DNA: TGTGCCAGCAGCTCCCCCTTAGCGGGCGTACAAGAGACCCAGTACTTC

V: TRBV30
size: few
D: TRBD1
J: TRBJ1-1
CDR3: CAWSVGTGSTEAFF
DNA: TGTGCCTGGAGTGTAGGGACAGGGAGCACTGAAGCTTTCTTT

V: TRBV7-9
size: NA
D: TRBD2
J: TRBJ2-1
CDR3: CASSFITSGYNEQFF
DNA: TGTGCCAGCAGCTTTATAACTAGCGGATACAATGAGCAGTTCTTC

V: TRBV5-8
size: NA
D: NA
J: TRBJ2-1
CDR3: CASSLGQSYNEQFF
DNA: TGTGCCAGCAGCTTAGGTCAGTCCTACAATGAGCAGTTCTTC

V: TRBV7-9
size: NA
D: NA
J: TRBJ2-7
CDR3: CASSSQDGSYEQYF
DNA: TGTGCCAGCAGCTCCCAGGACGGCTCCTACGAGCAGTACTTC

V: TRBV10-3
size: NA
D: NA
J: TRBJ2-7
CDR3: CAYQTETYEQYF
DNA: TGTGCCTATCAGACAGAAACGTACGAGCAGTACTTC

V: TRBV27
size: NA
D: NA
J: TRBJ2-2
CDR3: CASSFVGGGTGELFF
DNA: TGTGCCAGCAGTTTCGTAGGGGGTGGTACCGGGGAGCTGTTTTTT

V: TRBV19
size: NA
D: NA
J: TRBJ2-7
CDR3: CASGVNGYTYEQYF
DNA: TGTGCCAGTGGAGTAAACGGGTATACCTACGAGCAGTACTTC

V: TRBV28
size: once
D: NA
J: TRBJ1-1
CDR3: CASRRETTEAFF
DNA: TGTGCCAGCCGCCGTGAAACCACTGAAGCTTTCTTT

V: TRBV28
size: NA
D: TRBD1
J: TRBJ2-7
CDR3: CASTPSGGSSYEQYF
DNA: TGTGCCAGCACCCCGTCAGGGGGTAGCTCCTACGAGCAGTACTTC

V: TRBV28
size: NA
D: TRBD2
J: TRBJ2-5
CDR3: CASRLGLAYQETQYF
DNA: TGTGCCAGCAGACTGGGACTAGCGTACCAAGAGACCCAGTACTTC

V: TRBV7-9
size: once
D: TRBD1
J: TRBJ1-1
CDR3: CASSPRQGMNTEAFF
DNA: TGTGCCAGCAGCCCCCGACAGGGAATGAACACTGAAGCTTTCTTT

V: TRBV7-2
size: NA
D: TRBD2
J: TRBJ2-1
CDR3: CASSLTSGGGRDEQFF
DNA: TGTGCCAGCAGCTTAACTAGCGGGGGGGGCCGTGATGAGCAGTTCTTC

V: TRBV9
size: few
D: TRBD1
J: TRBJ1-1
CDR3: CASSVMTGFRTEAFF
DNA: TGTGCCAGCAGCGTAATGACAGGGTTCAGAACTGAAGCTTTCTTT

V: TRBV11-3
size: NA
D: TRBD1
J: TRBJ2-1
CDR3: CASSPPGTVNEQFF
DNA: TGTGCCAGCAGCCCTCCCGGGACAGTGAATGAGCAGTTCTTC

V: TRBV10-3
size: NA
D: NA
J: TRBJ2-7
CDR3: CAISDVLTLYEQYF
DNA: TGTGCCATCAGTGATGTGTTAACATTGTACGAGCAGTACTTC